This T cell receptor (beta chain) was profiled in a study of CD8 T cells in Susac syndrome. Broader study findings: When the CD4+ T cell repertoires of patients with Susac syndrome were examined, they did not show any clonal expansion. Individuals included in the TCR sequencing and HLA analysis were acknowledged by the study to be relatively few in number.

This CDR3 contains 14 residues. Germline trimming cut 7 bases from V and 8 bases from J; bases unmatched to any gene: 10. The germline CDR1 and CDR2 sequences are LGHDT and YNNKEL (reference sequence). Random hexamers were used to reverse transcribe an amount of about 0.5 to 1 ug RNA. An immunoSEQ multiplex PCR generated amplified TCR beta CDR3 products spanning 54 Vbeta and 13 Jbeta. TCRdb re-derived calls from the immunoSEQ multiplex PCR reads in MiXCR, one entry per CDR3 protein. The profile covers roughly 250,000 distinct CDR3 sequences, with around 96% appearing a single time and 0.1% taken by the ten largest. This clonotype was counted once. As yet, its antigen is unknown.

This receptor was taken from a human donor with Susac syndrome. Sequencing was done on a sample of CD4+ T cells from PBMCs. The chain couples TRBV3-1 to TRBJ1-4; 7 bases match TRBD1. DNA of the CDR3: TGTGCCAGCACCAAGGGACAGATTAGCGAAAAACTGTTTTTT. Translated, it gives CASTKGQISEKLFF.